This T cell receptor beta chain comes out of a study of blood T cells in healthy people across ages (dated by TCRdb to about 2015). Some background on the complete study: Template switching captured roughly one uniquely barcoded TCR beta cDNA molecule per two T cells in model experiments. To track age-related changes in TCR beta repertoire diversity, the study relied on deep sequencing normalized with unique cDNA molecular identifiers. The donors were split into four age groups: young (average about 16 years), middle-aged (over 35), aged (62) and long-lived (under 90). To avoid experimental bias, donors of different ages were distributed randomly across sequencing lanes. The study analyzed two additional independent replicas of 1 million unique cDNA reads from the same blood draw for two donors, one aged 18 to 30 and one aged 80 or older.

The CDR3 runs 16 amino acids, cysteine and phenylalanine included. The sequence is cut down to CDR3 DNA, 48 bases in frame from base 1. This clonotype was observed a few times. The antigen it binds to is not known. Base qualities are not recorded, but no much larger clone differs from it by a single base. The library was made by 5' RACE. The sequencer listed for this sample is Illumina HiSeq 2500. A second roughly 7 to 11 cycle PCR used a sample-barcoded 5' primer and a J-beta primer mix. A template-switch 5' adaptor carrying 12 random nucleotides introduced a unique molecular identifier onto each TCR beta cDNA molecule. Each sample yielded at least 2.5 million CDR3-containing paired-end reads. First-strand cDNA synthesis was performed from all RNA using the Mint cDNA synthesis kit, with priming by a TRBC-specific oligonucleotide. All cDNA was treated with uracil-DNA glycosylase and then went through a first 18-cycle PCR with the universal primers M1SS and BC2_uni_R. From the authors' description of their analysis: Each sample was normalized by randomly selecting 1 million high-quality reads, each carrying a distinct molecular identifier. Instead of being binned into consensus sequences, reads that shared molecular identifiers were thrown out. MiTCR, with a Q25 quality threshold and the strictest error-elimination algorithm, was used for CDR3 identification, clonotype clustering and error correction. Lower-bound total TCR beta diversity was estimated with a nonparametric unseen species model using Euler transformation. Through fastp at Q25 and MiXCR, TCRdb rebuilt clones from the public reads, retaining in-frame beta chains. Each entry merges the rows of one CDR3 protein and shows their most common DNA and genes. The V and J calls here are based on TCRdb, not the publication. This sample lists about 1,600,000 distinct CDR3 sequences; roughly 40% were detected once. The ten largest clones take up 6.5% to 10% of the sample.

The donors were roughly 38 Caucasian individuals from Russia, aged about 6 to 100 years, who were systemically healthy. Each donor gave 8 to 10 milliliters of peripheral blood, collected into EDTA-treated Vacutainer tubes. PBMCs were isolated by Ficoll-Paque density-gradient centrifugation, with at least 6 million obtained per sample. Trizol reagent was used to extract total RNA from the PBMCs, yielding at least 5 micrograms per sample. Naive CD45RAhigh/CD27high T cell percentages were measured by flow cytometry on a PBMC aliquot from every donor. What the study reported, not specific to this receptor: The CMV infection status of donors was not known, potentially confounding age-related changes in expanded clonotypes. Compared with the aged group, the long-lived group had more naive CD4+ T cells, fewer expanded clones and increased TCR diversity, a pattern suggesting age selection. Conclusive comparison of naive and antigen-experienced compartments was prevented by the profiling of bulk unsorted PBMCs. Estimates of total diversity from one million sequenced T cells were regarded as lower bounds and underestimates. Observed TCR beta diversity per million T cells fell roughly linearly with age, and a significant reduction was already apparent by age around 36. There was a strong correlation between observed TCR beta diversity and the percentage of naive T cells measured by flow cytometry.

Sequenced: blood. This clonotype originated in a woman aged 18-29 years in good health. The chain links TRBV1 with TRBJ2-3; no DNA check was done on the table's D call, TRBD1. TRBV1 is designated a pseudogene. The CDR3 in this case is CTSSQDLRGTPDTQYF. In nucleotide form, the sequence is TGCACCAGCAGCCAAGATCTTCGGGGGACCCCAGATACGCAGTATTTT.